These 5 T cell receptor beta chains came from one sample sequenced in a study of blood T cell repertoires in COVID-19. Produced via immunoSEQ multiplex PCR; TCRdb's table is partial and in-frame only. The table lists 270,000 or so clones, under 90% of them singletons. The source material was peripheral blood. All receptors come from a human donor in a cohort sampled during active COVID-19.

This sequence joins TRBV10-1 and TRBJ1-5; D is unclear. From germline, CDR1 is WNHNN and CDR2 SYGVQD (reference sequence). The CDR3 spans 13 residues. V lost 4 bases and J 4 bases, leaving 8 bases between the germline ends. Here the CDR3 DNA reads TGCGCCAGCAGTGGTCAGGCTAATCAGCCCCAGCATTTT. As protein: CASSGQANQPQHF.

The CDR3 DNA reads TGTGCCAGCTCACCACGGGGGACAGGGGGCATGAACACTGAAGCTTTCTTT. It translates to CASSPRGTGGMNTEAFF. The chain recombines TRBV18 with TRBJ1-1, with 12 bases aligning to TRBD1. The CDR3 consists of 17 residues. Germline-derived CDR1 and CDR2 are KGHSH and LQKENI. V lost 1 base and J lost 0; bases outside the gene matches: 3.

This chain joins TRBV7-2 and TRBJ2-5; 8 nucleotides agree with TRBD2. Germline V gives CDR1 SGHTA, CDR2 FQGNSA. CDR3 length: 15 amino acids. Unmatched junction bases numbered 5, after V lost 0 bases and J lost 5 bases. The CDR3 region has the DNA TGTGCCAGCAGCTTAGCGACGGGAGGGGCGGAGACCCAGTACTTC. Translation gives CASSLATGGAETQYF. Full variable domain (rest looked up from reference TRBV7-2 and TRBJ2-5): GAGVSQSPSNKVTEKGKDVELRCDPISGHTALYWYRQSLGQGLEFLIYFQGNSAPDKSGLPSDRFSAERTGGSVSTLTIQRTQQEDSAVYLCASSLATGGAETQYFGPGTRLLVL.

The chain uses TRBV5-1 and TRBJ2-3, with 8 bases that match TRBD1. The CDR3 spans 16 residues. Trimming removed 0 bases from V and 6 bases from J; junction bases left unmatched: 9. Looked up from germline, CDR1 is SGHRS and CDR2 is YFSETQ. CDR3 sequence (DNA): TGCGCCAGCAGCTTGGATCGGCAGGGGGCGTCGGATACGCAGTATTTT. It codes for CASSLDRQGASDTQYF. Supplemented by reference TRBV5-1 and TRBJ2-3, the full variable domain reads KAGVTQTPRYLIKTRGQQVTLSCSPISGHRSVSWYQQTPGQGLQFLFEYFSETQRNKGNFPGRFSGRQFSNSRSEMNVSTLELGDSALYLCASSLDRQGASDTQYFGPGTRLTVL.

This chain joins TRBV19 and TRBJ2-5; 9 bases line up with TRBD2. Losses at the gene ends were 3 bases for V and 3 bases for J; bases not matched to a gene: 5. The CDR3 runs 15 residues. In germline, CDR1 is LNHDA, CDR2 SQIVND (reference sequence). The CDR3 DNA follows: TGTGCCAGTAGTATCTTGGGCGGGGGGGAAGAGACCCAGTACTTC. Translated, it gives CASSILGGGEETQYF.